This T cell receptor beta chain was recovered during a study of siplizumab effects on memory and regulatory T cells. Profiling relied on immunoSEQ multiplex PCR, and the TCRdb table lists in-frame clones only, not all of them. This sample has 110,000 or so clones; about 93% occur once, and the top ten carry around 0.29%. Sequencing input: CD4+ T cells sorted from blood. The TCR originated in a human donor in good health.

The CDR3 loop reads CASSLEGKGYTF. In nucleotides, the CDR3 is TGTGCCAGCAGCTTAGAAGGGAAGGGCTACACCTTC. The genes are TRBV7-2 and TRBJ1-2, with D hard to call. V lost 1 base to trimming and J lost 8 bases, with 8 bases between them. This CDR3 is built from 12 residues. The germline V gene has CDR1 SGHTA and CDR2 FQGNSA.